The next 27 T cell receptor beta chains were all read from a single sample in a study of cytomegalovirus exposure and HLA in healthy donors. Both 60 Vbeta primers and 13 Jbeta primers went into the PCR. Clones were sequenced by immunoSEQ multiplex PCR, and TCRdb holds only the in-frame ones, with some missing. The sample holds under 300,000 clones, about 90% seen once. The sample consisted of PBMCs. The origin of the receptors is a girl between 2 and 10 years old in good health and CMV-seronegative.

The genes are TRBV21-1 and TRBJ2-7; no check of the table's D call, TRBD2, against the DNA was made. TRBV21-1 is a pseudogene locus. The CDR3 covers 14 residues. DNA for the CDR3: TGTGCCAGCAGCAAAGGGGGAGGCGCCTACGAGCAGTACTTC. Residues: CASSKGGGAYEQYF.

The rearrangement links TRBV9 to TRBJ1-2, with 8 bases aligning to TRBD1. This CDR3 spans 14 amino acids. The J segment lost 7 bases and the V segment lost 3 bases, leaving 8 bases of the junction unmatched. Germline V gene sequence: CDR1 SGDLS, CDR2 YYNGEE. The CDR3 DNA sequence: TGTGCCAGCAGCGCCGAGGACAGGGTGGGTGGCTACACCTTC. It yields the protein CASSAEDRVGGYTF.

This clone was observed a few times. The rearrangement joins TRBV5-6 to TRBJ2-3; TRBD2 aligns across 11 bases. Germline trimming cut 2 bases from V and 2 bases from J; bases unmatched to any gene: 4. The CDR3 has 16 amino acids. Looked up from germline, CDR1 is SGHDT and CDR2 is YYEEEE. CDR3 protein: CASSFPTSGTTDTQYF. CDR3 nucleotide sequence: TGTGCCAGCAGCTTTCCGACTAGCGGGACCACAGATACGCAGTATTTT. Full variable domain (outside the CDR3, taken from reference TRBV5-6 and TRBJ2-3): DAGVTQSPTHLIKTRGQQVTLRCSPKSGHDTVSWYQQALGQGPQFIFQYYEEEERQRGNFPDRFSGHQFPNYSSELNVNALLLGDSALYLCASSFPTSGTTDTQYFGPGTRLTVL.

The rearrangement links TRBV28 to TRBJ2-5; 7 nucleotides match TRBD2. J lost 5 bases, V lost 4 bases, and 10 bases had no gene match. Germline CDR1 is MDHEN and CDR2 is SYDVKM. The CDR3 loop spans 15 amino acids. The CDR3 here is CASSSSGTKGETQYF. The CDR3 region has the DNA TGTGCCAGCAGTTCCTCCGGGACTAAAGGGGAGACCCAGTACTTC. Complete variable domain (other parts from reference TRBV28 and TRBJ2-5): DVKVTQSSRYLVKRTGEKVFLECVQDMDHENMFWYRQDPGLGLRLIYFSYDVKMKEKGDIPEGYSVSREKKERFSLILESASTNQTSMYLCASSSSGTKGETQYFGPGTRLLVL.

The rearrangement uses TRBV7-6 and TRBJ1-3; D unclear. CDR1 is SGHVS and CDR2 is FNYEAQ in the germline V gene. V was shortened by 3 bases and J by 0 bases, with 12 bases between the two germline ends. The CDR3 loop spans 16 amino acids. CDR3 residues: CASSLAGDASGNTIYF. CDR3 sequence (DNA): TGTGCCAGCAGCTTGGCTGGTGATGCCTCTGGAAACACCATATATTTT.

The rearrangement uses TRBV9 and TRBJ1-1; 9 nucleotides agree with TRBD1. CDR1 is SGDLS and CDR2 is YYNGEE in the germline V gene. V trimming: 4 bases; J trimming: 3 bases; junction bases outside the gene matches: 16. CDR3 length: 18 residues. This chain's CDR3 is CASSPQDRGKIKDTEAFF. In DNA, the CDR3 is TGTGCCAGCAGCCCCCAGGACAGGGGAAAAATAAAGGACACTGAAGCTTTCTTT.

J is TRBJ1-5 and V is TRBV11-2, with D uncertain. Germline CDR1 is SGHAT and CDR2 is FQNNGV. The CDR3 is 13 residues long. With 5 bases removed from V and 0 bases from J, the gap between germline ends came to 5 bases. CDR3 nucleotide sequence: TGTGCCAGCAGCCGCGATAGCAATCAGCCCCAGCATTTT. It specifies CASSRDSNQPQHF.

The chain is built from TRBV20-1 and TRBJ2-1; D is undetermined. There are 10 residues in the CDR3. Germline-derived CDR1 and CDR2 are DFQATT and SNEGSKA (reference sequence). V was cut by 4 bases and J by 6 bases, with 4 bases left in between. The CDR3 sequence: CSATINEQFF. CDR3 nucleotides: TGCAGTGCTACCATCAATGAGCAGTTCTTC.

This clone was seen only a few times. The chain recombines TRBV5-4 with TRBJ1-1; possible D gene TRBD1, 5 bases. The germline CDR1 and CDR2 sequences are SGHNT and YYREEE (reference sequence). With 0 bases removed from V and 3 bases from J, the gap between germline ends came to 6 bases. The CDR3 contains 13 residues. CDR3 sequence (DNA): TGTGCCAGCAGCTTGGCCAGGGACACTGAAGCTTTCTTT. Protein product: CASSLARDTEAFF.

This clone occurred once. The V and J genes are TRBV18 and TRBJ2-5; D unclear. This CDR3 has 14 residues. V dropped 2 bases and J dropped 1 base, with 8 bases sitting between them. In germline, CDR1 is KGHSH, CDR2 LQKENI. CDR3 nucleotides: TGTGCCAGCTCACCATCTCGGAGCCAAGAGACCCAGTACTTC. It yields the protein CASSPSRSQETQYF.

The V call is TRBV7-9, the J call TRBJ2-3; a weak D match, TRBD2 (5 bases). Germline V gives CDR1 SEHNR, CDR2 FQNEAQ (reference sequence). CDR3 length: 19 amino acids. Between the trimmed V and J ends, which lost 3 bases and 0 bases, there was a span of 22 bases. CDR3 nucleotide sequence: TGTGCCAGCAGCTTGTCCCTAGCCAGACGCGAGGCTAGCACAGATACGCAGTATTTT. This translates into CASSLSLARREASTDTQYF. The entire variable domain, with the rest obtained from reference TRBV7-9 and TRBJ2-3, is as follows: DTGVSQNPRHKITKRGQNVTFRCDPISEHNRLYWYRQTLGQGPEFLTYFQNEAQLEKSRLLSDRFSAERPKGSFSTLEIQRTEQGDSAMYLCASSLSLARREASTDTQYFGPGTRLTVL.

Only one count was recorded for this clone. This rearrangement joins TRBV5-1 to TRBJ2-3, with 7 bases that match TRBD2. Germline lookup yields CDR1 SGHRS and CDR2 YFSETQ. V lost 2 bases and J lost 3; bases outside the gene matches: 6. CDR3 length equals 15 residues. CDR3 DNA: TGCGCCAGCAGCTTCCAGGCGGGAGCGACAGATACGCAGTATTTT. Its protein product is CASSFQAGATDTQYF.

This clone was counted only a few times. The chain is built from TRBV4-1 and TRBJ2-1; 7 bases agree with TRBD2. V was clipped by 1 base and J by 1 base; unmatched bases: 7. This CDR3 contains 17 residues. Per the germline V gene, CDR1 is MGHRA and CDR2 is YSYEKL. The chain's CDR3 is CASSQVPSGRSYNEQFF. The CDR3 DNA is TGCGCCAGCAGCCAAGTCCCCTCCGGGAGGTCCTACAATGAGCAGTTCTTC.

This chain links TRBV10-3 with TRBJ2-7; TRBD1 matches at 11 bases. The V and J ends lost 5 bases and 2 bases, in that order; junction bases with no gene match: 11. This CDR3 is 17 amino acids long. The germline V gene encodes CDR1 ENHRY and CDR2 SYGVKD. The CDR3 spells CAISRTGGEAGAYEQYF. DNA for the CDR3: TGTGCCATCAGTCGGACAGGGGGCGAGGCGGGAGCCTACGAGCAGTACTTC.

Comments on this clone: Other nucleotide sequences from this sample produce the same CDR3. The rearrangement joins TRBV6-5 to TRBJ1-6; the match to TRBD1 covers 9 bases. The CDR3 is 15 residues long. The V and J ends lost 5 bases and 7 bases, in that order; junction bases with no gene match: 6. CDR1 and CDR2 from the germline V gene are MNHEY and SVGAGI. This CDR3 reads CASSLDRGSNSPLHF. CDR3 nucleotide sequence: TGTGCCAGCAGTCTCGACAGGGGGTCAAATTCACCCCTCCACTTT.

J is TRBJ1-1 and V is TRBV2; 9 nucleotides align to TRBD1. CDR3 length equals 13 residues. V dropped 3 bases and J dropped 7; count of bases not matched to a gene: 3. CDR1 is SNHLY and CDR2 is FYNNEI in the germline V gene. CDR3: CASSEDRGFEAFF. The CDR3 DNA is TGTGCCAGCAGTGAGGACAGGGGTTTTGAAGCTTTCTTT. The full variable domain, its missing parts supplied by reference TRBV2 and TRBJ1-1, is EPEVTQTPSHQVTQMGQEVILRCVPISNHLYFYWYRQILGQKVEFLVSFYNNEISEKSEIFDDQFSVERPDGSNFTLKIRSTKLEDSAMYFCASSEDRGFEAFFGQGTRLTVV.

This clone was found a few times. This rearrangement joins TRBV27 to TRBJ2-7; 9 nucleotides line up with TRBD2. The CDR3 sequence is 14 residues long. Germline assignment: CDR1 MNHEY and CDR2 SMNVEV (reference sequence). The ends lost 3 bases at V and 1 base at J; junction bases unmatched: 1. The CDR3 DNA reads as TGTGCCAGCAGTTTTACTAGCGGGTCCTACGAGCAGTACTTC. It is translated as CASSFTSGSYEQYF.

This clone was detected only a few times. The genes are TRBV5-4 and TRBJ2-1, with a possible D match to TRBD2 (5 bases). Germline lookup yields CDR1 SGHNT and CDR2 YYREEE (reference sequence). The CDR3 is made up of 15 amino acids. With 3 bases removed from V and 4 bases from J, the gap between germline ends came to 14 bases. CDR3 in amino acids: CASSSDYWAYNEQFF. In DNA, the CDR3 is TGTGCCAGCAGCTCCGACTACTGGGCGTACAATGAGCAGTTCTTC.

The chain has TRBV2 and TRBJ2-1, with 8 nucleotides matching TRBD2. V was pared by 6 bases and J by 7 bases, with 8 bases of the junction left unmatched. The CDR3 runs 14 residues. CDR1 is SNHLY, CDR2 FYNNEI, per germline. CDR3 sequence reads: CASSGGAPGNEQFF. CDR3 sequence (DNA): TGTGCCAGCAGCGGGGGGGCCCCCGGAAATGAGCAGTTCTTC.

CDR3 sequence: CASSHRSTRDSYLSGNTIYF. The CDR3 DNA sequence: TGTGCCAGCAGCCACCGGTCAACCCGGGACAGTTATCTCTCTGGAAACACCATATATTTT. The chain links TRBV2 to TRBJ1-3, with 7 bases identical to TRBD1. The CDR3 runs to 20 residues. The V gene end was trimmed by 6 bases and the J gene end by 0 bases; junction bases not matched to a gene: 20. CDR1 SNHLY and CDR2 FYNNEI come from the germline V gene.

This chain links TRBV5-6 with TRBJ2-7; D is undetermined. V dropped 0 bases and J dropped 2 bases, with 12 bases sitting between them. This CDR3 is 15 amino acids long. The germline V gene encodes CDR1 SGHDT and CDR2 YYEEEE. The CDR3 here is CASSLDEKKTYEQYF. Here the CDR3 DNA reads TGTGCCAGCAGCTTGGACGAGAAGAAAACCTACGAGCAGTACTTC. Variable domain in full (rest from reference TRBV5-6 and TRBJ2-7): DAGVTQSPTHLIKTRGQQVTLRCSPKSGHDTVSWYQQALGQGPQFIFQYYEEEERQRGNFPDRFSGHQFPNYSSELNVNALLLGDSALYLCASSLDEKKTYEQYFGPGTRLTVT.

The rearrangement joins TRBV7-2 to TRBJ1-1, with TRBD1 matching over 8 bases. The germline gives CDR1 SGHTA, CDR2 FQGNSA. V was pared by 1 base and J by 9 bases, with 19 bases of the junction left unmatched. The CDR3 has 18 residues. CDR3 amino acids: CASSLGLQGVPGTDKAFF. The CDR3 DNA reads TGTGCCAGCAGCTTAGGTTTACAGGGGGTCCCTGGCACCGACAAAGCTTTCTTT.

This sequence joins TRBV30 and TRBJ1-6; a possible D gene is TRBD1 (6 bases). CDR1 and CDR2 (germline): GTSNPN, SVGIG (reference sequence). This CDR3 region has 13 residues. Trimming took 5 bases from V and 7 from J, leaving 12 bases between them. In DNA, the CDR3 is TGTGCCTGGGGAACAGGGATGAATTCACCCCTCCACTTT. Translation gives CAWGTGMNSPLHF.

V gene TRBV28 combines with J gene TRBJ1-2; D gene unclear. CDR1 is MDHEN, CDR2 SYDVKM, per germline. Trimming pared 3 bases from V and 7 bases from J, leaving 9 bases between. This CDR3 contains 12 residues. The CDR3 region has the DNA TGTGCCAGCAGTTTCGAGGGTTTTGGCTACACCTTC. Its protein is CASSFEGFGYTF.

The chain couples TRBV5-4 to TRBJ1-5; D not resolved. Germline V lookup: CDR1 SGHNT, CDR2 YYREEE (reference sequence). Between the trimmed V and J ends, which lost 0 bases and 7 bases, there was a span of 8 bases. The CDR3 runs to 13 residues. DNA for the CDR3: TGTGCCAGCAGCTTGGAGCCCGAACAGCCCCAGCATTTT. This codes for CASSLEPEQPQHF.

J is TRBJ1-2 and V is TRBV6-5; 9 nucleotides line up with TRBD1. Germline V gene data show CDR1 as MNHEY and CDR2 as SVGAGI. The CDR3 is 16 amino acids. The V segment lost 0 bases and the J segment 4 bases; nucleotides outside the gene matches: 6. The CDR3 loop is CASSYSGTGLTYGYTF. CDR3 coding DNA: TGTGCCAGCAGTTACTCCGGGACAGGGTTAACCTATGGCTACACCTTC.

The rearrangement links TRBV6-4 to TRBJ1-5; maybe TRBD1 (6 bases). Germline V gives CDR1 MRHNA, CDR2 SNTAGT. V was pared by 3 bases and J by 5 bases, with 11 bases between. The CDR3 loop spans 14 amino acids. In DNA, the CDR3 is TGTGCCAGCAGTGAGGGGCCAGGGGATCAGCCCCAGCATTTT. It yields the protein CASSEGPGDQPQHF.